This T cell receptor (beta chain) emerged from a study of identical twins. Each CDR3 protein gets one entry after TCRdb re-called the 5' RACE reads with MiXCR. Among about 690,000 distinct CDR3 sequences, around 20% were seen once, and the ten largest hold 4% to 5.5%. Trimming removed 1 base from V and 7 bases from J, with 12 bases in between. Germline V gives CDR1 SGHRS, CDR2 YFSETQ. The CDR3 loop spans 13 amino acids. Only a few counts were recorded for this clonotype. Its antigen is not identified. Points from the study as a whole: High-abundance cord blood beta clonotypes had fewer insertions; memory repertoires showed none.

The data also belong to a second study, concerning T cells expressing NK-cell markers.

The material sequenced was PBMCs. The gene calls are TRBV5-1 and TRBJ2-7; D remains unclear. The sequence was obtained from a woman between 18 and 29 years old in good health. The CDR3, as DNA: TGCGCCAGCAGCTTGACCCAAATGGGGGAGCAGTACTTC. Its protein product is CASSLTQMGEQYF.